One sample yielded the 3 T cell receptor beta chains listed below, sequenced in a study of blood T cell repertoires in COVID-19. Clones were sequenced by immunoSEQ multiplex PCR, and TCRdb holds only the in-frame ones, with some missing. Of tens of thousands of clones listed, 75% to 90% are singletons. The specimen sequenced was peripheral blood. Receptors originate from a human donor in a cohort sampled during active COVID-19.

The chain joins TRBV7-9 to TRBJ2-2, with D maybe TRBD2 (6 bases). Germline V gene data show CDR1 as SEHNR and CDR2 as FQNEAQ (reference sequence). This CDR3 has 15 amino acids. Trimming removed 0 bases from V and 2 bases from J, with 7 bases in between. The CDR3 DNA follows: TGTGCCAGCAGCTTAGCGGGGGGAAACACCGGGGAGCTGTTTTTT. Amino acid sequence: CASSLAGGNTGELFF. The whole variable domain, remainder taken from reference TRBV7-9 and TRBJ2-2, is DTGVSQNPRHKITKRGQNVTFRCDPISEHNRLYWYRQTLGQGPEFLTYFQNEAQLEKSRLLSDRFSAERPKGSFSTLEIQRTEQGDSAMYLCASSLAGGNTGELFFGEGSRLTVL.

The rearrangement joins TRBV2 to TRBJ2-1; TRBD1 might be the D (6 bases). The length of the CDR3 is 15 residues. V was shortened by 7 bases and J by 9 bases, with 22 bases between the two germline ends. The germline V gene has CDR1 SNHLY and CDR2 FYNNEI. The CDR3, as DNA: TGTGCCAGCAAATCGGCGGCTCGACCGGACAGTGAGCAGTTCTTC. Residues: CASKSAARPDSEQFF.

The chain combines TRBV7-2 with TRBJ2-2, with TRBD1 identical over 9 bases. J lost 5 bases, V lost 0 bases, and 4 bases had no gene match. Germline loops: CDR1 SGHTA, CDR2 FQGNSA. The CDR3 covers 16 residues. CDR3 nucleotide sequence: TGTGCCAGCAGCTTAGCAAAGGGGACAGGGACCGGGGAGCTGTTTTTT. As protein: CASSLAKGTGTGELFF.